This is a list of T cell receptor beta chains from one sample in a study of cytomegalovirus exposure and HLA in healthy donors. Method: immunoSEQ multiplex PCR; TCRdb's copy keeps in-frame clones and lacks some. The repertoire holds some 130,000 clones, with around 80% as singletons. Sequencing was carried out using PBMCs. The source is a woman aged 50 to 60 in good health and CMV-seronegative. CDR3s include the opening cysteine and the closing phenylalanine or tryptophan. The order of the fields is V gene, J gene, CDR3 protein.

V: TRBV7-6; J: TRBJ1-1; CDR3: CASSLLAKNTEAFF
V: TRBV19; J: TRBJ2-7; CDR3: CASSAGRVYEQYF
V: TRBV30; J: TRBJ1-4; CDR3: CAWSPLAGGTNEKLFF
V: TRBV2; J: TRBJ1-5; CDR3: CASGENPWTGGAKPQHF
V: TRBV25-1; J: TRBJ1-2; CDR3: CASSAQGWAYGYTF
V: TRBV30; J: TRBJ2-3; CDR3: CAWSVRSGIRVADTQYF
V: TRBV14; J: TRBJ1-1; CDR3: CASSQVGGQLVTEAFF
V: TRBV30; J: TRBJ1-6; CDR3: CAWGGGQGFNNSPLHF
V: TRBV9; J: TRBJ2-1; CDR3: CASSVGFRWTSGKSSYNEQFF
V: TRBV9; J: TRBJ1-2; CDR3: CASSAWGREGRGYTF
V: TRBV7-9; J: TRBJ2-3; CDR3: CASSLAGGLSTDTQYF
V: TRBV9; J: TRBJ2-2; CDR3: CASSVGRPSSRLAGGPLDTGELFF
V: TRBV9; J: TRBJ2-3; CDR3: CASSVGRGTDTQYF
V: TRBV4-3; J: TRBJ2-1; CDR3: CASSQAAGTGGSREQFF
V: TRBV15; J: TRBJ1-4; CDR3: CATSRPTPLPGQVTREKLFF
V: TRBV4-1; J: TRBJ1-2; CDR3: CASSQGPASYGYTF
V: TRBV5-1; J: TRBJ1-1; CDR3: CASSLARGRGTEAFF
V: TRBV19; J: TRBJ2-3; CDR3: CASSTHSGGRTDTQYF
V: TRBV10-3; J: TRBJ2-1; CDR3: CAISGSGSGYNEQFF
V: TRBV7-9; J: TRBJ2-5; CDR3: CASSKQGNGETQYF
V: TRBV25-1; J: TRBJ1-1; CDR3: CASSDMDLRTEAFF
V: TRBV29-1; J: TRBJ2-1; CDR3: CSVGPVGRPYNEQFF
V: TRBV5-1; J: TRBJ2-1; CDR3: CASSLARGRANNEQFF
V: TRBV6-5; J: TRBJ1-5; CDR3: CASSSTGTGNQPQHF
V: TRBV28; J: TRBJ1-4; CDR3: CASRKGTEKLFF
V: TRBV7-2; J: TRBJ2-7; CDR3: CASSFSGRSWGEQYF
V: TRBV5-1; J: TRBJ2-7; CDR3: CASSVEDGNSYEQYF
V: TRBV27; J: TRBJ1-2; CDR3: CASSLNGPQGYYGYTF
V: TRBV19; J: TRBJ1-4; CDR3: CASSIQDRGHEKLFF
V: TRBV18; J: TRBJ1-1; CDR3: CASSLRQGEAFF
V: TRBV6-6; J: TRBJ2-7; CDR3: CATLAGGRREQYF
V: TRBV14; J: TRBJ2-1; CDR3: CASSQDLAGGPGNEQFF
V: TRBV6-6; J: TRBJ1-2; CDR3: CASSGYRTGGSGGYTF
V: TRBV4-2; J: TRBJ1-2; CDR3: CASSQRTGEEDTF
V: TRBV10-2; J: TRBJ2-3; CDR3: CASSGTGRGTDTQYF
V: TRBV29-1; J: TRBJ2-3; CDR3: CSVRGQYF
V: TRBV28; J: TRBJ1-2; CDR3: CASSSRRLHYGYTF
V: TRBV30; J: TRBJ1-2; CDR3: CAWRLPGQGGYGYTF
V: TRBV5-1; J: TRBJ2-5; CDR3: CASSSGRGTGKTQYF
V: TRBV19; J: TRBJ2-5; CDR3: CASSIGVTGQETQYF
V: TRBV6-1; J: TRBJ1-1; CDR3: CASSETGDPEAFF
V: TRBV4-3; J: TRBJ2-1; CDR3: CASSQEASYNEQFF
V: TRBV7-9; J: TRBJ1-6; CDR3: CASSADRDRANSPLHF
V: TRBV6-1; J: TRBJ2-3; CDR3: CASHKWGQGADTQYF
V: TRBV6-1; J: TRBJ2-5; CDR3: CASSEVGGSNGETQYF
V: TRBV6-6; J: TRBJ2-2; CDR3: CASSFGSGSAGELFF
V: TRBV25-1; J: TRBJ2-1; CDR3: CASDGQGSYNEQFF
V: TRBV7-2; J: TRBJ2-7; CDR3: CASSQRGLAGGYEQYF
V: TRBV19; J: TRBJ1-1; CDR3: CASSIARDTFYTEAFF
V: TRBV18; J: TRBJ2-4; CDR3: CASSSRGANIQYF
V: TRBV5-6; J: TRBJ1-1; CDR3: CASSYRVHTEAFF